The 21 T cell receptor beta chains below come from one sample, sequenced in a study of T cell repertoires in cytomegalovirus infection (dated by TCRdb to about 2019). The instrument given in TCRdb is Illumina HiSeq 1500. TCRdb trimmed the raw reads at Q25, called clones with MiXCR and kept productive beta chains. Rows merge per CDR3 protein into single entries with the most common DNA and genes. The sample has about 920,000 distinct CDR3 sequences on record, 31% of them singletons. The top ten hold around 15% of the sample. These receptors lack a known antigen. Sample treatment or condition, as interpreted from the label and publication: in vitro stimulation with specific CMV peptide epitopes to enrich CMV-specific T cells. The source was cultured CD8+ T cells from PBMCs, collected from culture after CMV antigen stimulation. The receptors were sampled from a human donor in good health (CMV status not recorded). Some clones in this sample may be carry-over from other donors' samples.

The chain employs TRBV7-3 and TRBJ2-3, with 8 bases that match TRBD2. The germline gives CDR1 SGHTA, CDR2 FQGTGA. V shed 4 bases and J 1 base; nucleotides not matched to a gene: 19. The CDR3 length is 20 residues. CDR3 protein: CASSSHLLAEVPSRTDTQYF. In nucleotides, the CDR3 is TGTGCCAGCAGCTCCCACCTACTAGCGGAGGTCCCCTCCCGCACAGATACGCAGTATTTT.

The rearrangement links TRBV29-1 to TRBJ2-1; no reliable D call. The ends were cut back, 0 bases at V and 4 bases at J, with 7 bases in the middle. This CDR3 is 13 amino acids long. CDR1 and CDR2 from the germline V gene are SQVTM and ANQGSEA. CDR3 protein: CSVEDGEYNEQFF. CDR3 DNA: TGCAGCGTTGAAGATGGGGAATACAATGAGCAGTTCTTC.

The genes are TRBV19 and TRBJ1-3; no firm D call. The CDR3 is 16 residues long. CDR1 and CDR2 from the germline V gene are LNHDA and SQIVND (reference sequence). Deletions cut 2 bases from V and 4 bases from J, with 15 bases between. The CDR3 protein is CASSIRERLWGNTIYF. The CDR3 nucleotides are TGTGCCAGTAGTATACGGGAGCGCCTGTGGGGAAACACCATATATTTT.

The chain links TRBV27 to TRBJ2-7, with TRBD2 as a possible D gene (5 bases). This CDR3 spans 14 amino acids. V was pared by 5 bases and J by 0 bases, with 11 bases between. The germline V gene encodes CDR1 MNHEY and CDR2 SMNVEV (reference sequence). CDR3 amino acids: CASSASTSSYEQYV. The CDR3 DNA follows: TGTGCCAGCAGTGCCTCCACTAGCTCCTACGAGCAGTACGTC.

This chain joins TRBV7-9 and TRBJ1-1, with TRBD1 matching 8 bases. This CDR3 has 16 amino acids. Germline assignment: CDR1 SEHNR and CDR2 FQNEAQ (reference sequence). Trimming removed 6 bases from V and 3 bases from J; junction bases left unmatched: 12. The CDR3 loop reads CASRSRQGSRHTEAFF. For the CDR3, the DNA is TGTGCCAGCAGGAGTCGACAGGGGAGTAGGCACACTGAAGCTTTCTTT.

V gene TRBV9 combines with J gene TRBJ1-1; D gene ambiguous. V gave up 4 bases and J gave up 9 bases, with 16 bases separating them. Germline assignment: CDR1 SGDLS and CDR2 YYNGEE. The CDR3 spans 13 residues. CDR3: CASSPQDVRQAFF. The CDR3 DNA sequence: TGTGCCAGCAGCCCCCAGGACGTAAGGCAAGCTTTCTTT.

This rearrangement joins TRBV11-2 to TRBJ2-5; tentatively, D is TRBD1 or TRBD2 (6 bases each). The CDR3 contains 15 residues. CDR1 SGHAT and CDR2 FQNNGV come from the germline V gene. Trimming pared 5 bases from V and 5 bases from J, leaving 18 bases between. This CDR3 is CASSLVQGAGETQYF. CDR3 sequence (DNA): TGTGCCAGCAGCCTCGTACAGGGCGCGGGGGAGACCCAGTACTTC.

J is TRBJ2-1 and V is TRBV20-1; TRBD1 agrees at 7 bases. CDR1 is DFQATT and CDR2 is SNEGSKA in the germline V gene (reference sequence). V was clipped by 0 bases and J by 5 bases; unmatched bases: 10. This CDR3 has 16 residues. CDR3 sequence: CSARDQGTVRNNEQFF. The CDR3 nucleotides read TGCAGTGCTAGAGACCAGGGGACAGTCAGGAACAATGAGCAGTTCTTC.

The chain combines TRBV5-1 with TRBJ2-7; D call uncertain. V lost 9 bases to trimming and J lost 7 bases, with 5 bases between them. The CDR3 extends over 8 amino acids. CDR1 is SGHRS and CDR2 is YFSETQ in the germline V gene. CDR3 in amino acids: CANREQYF. The CDR3 nucleotides are TGCGCCAACCGGGAGCAGTACTTC.

The table lists this clonotype with a few counts. This chain links TRBV7-6 with TRBJ1-2; D remains ambiguous. Germline lookup yields CDR1 SGHVS and CDR2 FNYEAQ. V was shortened by 9 bases and J by 8 bases, with 13 bases between the two germline ends. This CDR3 is built from 11 residues. The CDR3 reads CASRGEDGYTF. The CDR3 DNA reads as TGTGCCAGTCGCGGGGAGGACGGCTACACCTTC.

The chain couples TRBV28 to TRBJ2-7; 8 nucleotides align to TRBD1. This CDR3 is built from 15 residues. V trimming: 3 bases; J trimming: 5 bases; junction bases outside the gene matches: 9. In germline, CDR1 is MDHEN, CDR2 SYDVKM. The CDR3 loop is CASSLGRTGIDEQYF. The CDR3 DNA reads as TGTGCCAGCAGTTTGGGCCGGACAGGGATCGACGAGCAGTACTTC.

This chain joins TRBV10-3 and TRBJ2-7; 7 nucleotides align to TRBD1. The germline gives CDR1 ENHRY, CDR2 SYGVKD. With V trimmed by 6 bases and J by 6 bases, 8 bases remained unmatched. CDR3 length: 13 residues. The CDR3 nucleotides are TGTGCCATCAGGCAGGGCGCAGGGGGCGAGCAGTACGTC. The encoded protein is CAIRQGAGGEQYV.

In its sample, this clonotype was seen a few times. This sequence joins TRBV11-2 and TRBJ1-3; D not resolved. The CDR3 covers 11 residues. Trimming cost V 7 bases and J 8 bases, with 9 bases left between them. Germline loops: CDR1 SGHAT, CDR2 FQNNGV. The CDR3 reads CASTSVYTIYF. DNA for the CDR3: TGTGCCAGCACAAGTGTGTACACCATATATTTT.

The chain links TRBV6-6 to TRBJ2-1; D may be TRBD1 or TRBD2 (6 bases each). V lost 9 bases, J lost 6 bases, and 9 bases lay in between. The CDR3 is made up of 11 amino acids. Germline CDR1 and CDR2: MNHNY and SVGAGI (reference sequence). CDR3 sequence: CASEGGNEQFF. The CDR3 DNA follows: TGTGCCAGTGAGGGGGGCAATGAGCAGTTCTTC.

This clonotype was counted only a few times. The chain uses TRBV13 and TRBJ1-1; D unresolved. V lost 1 base, J lost 3 bases, and 9 bases lay in between. The CDR3 is 14 amino acids. Germline assignment: CDR1 PRHDT and CDR2 FYEKMQ (reference sequence). In DNA, the CDR3 is TGTGCCAGCAGCTTAGAGAGAGGAGACACTGAAGCTTTCTTT. Its protein is CASSLERGDTEAFF.

This clonotype was counted ten times or more. This chain links TRBV5-6 with TRBJ1-6; no firm D call. The CDR3 contains 14 residues. Trimming pared 2 bases from V and 6 bases from J, leaving 9 bases between. Germline-derived CDR1 and CDR2 are SGHDT and YYEEEE. CDR3 sequence: CASSLGRPNSPLHF. The CDR3 DNA follows: TGTGCCAGCAGCTTAGGACGGCCTAATTCACCCCTCCACTTT.

The rearrangement links TRBV12-5 to TRBJ1-2; maybe TRBD1 (6 bases). V lost 5 bases and J lost 4, with 23 bases in between. The CDR3 is 17 amino acids. Germline V lookup: CDR1 LGHNT, CDR2 FRNRAP. Here the CDR3 reads CASGSGTHLDLLYGYTF. The DNA of the CDR3 is TGTGCTAGTGGTAGCGGGACACACTTGGACCTCCTCTATGGCTACACCTTC.

This clonotype came up once. Being one base from a much bigger clone, this may be a read error. J is TRBJ1-5 and V is TRBV7-2, with no clear D. Germline CDR1 is SGHTA and CDR2 is FQGNSA. The V end lost 2 bases, the J end lost 5 bases, and 13 bases lay between the germline ends. This CDR3 contains 15 residues. In DNA form, the CDR3 reads TGTACCAGCAGCTTAACGTTCAACGGGGATCAGCCCCAGCATTTT. Translated: CTSSLTFNGDQPQHF.

V and J are TRBV6-2 or TRBV6-3 and TRBJ2-2; D gene uncertain. The CDR3 contains 13 residues. CDR1 is MNHEY, CDR2 SVGEGT, per germline. V lost 2 bases and J 6 bases, leaving 7 bases between the germline ends. The DNA for the CDR3 is TGTGCCAGCAGTTACGGTAACCCCGGGGAGCTGTTTTTT. Translating gives CASSYGNPGELFF.

This clonotype was counted between two and nine times. The V gene is TRBV11-1, the J gene TRBJ2-3, with D tentatively TRBD2 (6 bases). The V gene's germline CDR1 is SGHAT and CDR2 FQDESV (reference sequence). V shed 1 base and J shed 0 bases, with 8 bases lying between them. CDR3 length: 15 residues. Here the CDR3 reads CASSLGSGSTDTQYF. CDR3 nucleotides: TGTGCCAGCAGCTTAGGTAGCGGAAGCACAGATACGCAGTATTTT.

The chain recombines TRBV10-3 with TRBJ2-2, with D possibly TRBD1 on 5 matching bases. The germline V and J ends were trimmed by 8 bases and 6 bases, with 10 bases remaining between them. The CDR3 totals 12 residues. Germline CDR1 ENHRY, CDR2 SYGVKD. CDR3 nucleotide sequence: TGTGCCATCCTTGGGGCGGCCGGGGAGCTGTTTTTT. Amino acid sequence: CAILGAAGELFF.